The source of this TCR beta chain is a study of metastatic and nonmetastatic thyroid tumors (dated by TCRdb to 2020 to 2022). Context from the whole study: Repertoires were compared across peripheral blood and tumor or nodule tissue samples from malignant and benign thyroid patients.

Within its sample, this clone is medium-sized (0.01 to 0.1%). Its antigen remains unidentified. Per-base quality was not reported, and no clone a single base away is much larger than it. The study at large found these results: TCR beta diversity was reported as significantly higher in malignant tumors than in benign nodules, in both blood and tumor samples.

Library prep was done by PCR. The sequencer was an Illumina HiSeq 4000. The TCR beta-chain CDR3 region of each patient was profiled by high-throughput sequencing. The authors' analysis ran thus. The researchers built a classifier to tell apart papillary thyroid cancer patients with distant metastasis, based on CDR3 differences among clinicopathological groups. Repertoire diversity was assessed with the Shannon index, and tumor-blood repertoire similarity with the Morisita-Horn index. The public sequencing data were trimmed at Q25 with fastp and processed into clonotypes with MiXCR by TCRdb, which kept only in-frame beta chains. TCRdb, rather than the study authors, made the V and J calls. For this sample there are 13,000 or so clones; about 27% appear just once. 15% to 20% of the sample is taken by the ten largest. The CDR3 runs 14 amino acids, cysteine and phenylalanine included. Solely the CDR3 DNA is kept, with 42 bases framed from the first base. CDR1 and CDR2, per the germline V gene (reference sequence), are SEHNR and FQNEAQ. V has 3 bases trimmed and J has 2 bases trimmed; junction bases matching no gene number 4.

Before undergoing thyroid surgery, none of the patients had been given any kind of treatment. Using T-cell receptor beta sequencing, the study looked back at clinical samples from patients collected from the early 2010s to the late 2010s. The specimen was tumor tissue. The TCR was taken from a female donor with papillary thyroid cancer or a benign thyroid nodule (not recorded which). Some clones in this sample may be carry-over from other donors' samples. Rearrangement joined TRBV7-9 to TRBJ2-7; TRBD1 matches 7 bases in the middle. The CDR3 region: CASSFSGTAYEQYF. The DNA sequence reads TGTGCCAGCAGCTTCTCCGGGACAGCCTACGAGCAGTACTTC.